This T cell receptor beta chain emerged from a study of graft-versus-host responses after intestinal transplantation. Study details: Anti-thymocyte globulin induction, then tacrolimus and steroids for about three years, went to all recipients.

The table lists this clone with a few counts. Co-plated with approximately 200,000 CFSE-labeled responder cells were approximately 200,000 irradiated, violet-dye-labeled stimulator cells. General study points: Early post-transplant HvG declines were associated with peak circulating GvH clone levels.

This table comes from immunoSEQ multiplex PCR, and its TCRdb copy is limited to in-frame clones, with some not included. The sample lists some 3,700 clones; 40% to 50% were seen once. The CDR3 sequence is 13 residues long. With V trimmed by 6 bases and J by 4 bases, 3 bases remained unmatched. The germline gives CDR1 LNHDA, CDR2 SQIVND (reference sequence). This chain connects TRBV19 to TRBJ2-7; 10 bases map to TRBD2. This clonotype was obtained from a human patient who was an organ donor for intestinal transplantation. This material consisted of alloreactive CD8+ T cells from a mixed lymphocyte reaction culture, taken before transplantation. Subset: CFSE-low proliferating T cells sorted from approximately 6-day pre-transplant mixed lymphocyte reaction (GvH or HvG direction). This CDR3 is CASRASGSYEQYF. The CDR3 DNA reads TGTGCCAGTAGAGCTAGCGGGAGTTACGAGCAGTACTTC.